These 14 T cell receptor beta chains were all obtained from the same sample, sequenced in a study of shared clonotypes between healthy human individuals. Profiled with immunoSEQ multiplex PCR; TCRdb holds only in-frame clones, not every one. The table lists fewer than 1.8 million clones, 97% to 99% of them singletons. The sample consisted of naive CD4+ T cells sorted from blood. Stated subset: CD45RA+ positively selected. All receptors come from a man aged 30 to 45 in good health.

The chain employs TRBV11-2 and TRBJ2-3; D unclear. The germline V gene has CDR1 SGHAT and CDR2 FQNNGV. The ends were cut back, 5 bases at V and 10 bases at J, with 16 bases in the middle. The CDR3 contains 13 residues. Here the CDR3 reads CASSPSAQSAQYF. The CDR3, as DNA: TGTGCCAGCAGCCCCTCGGCCCAAAGCGCGCAGTATTTT.

On this clone itself: Other DNA sequences from this sample encode an identical CDR3 as well. This rearrangement joins TRBV29-1 to TRBJ2-1, with D maybe TRBD1 (6 bases). The germline V gene has CDR1 SQVTM and CDR2 ANQGSEA. This CDR3 region has 12 residues. The germline V and J ends were trimmed by 6 bases and 2 bases, with 8 bases remaining between them. CDR3 in DNA: TGCAGCGTAGGGGACACCTACAATGAGCAGTTCTTC. This translates into CSVGDTYNEQFF.

This clone has only one observation. The chain couples TRBV11-2 to TRBJ1-3; D is possibly TRBD1 (6 bases). Per germline, CDR1 SGHAT and CDR2 FQNNGV. The CDR3 extends over 17 amino acids. V lost 3 bases to trimming and J lost 0 bases, with 15 bases between them. CDR3 protein: CASSLRQDFLSGNTIYF. CDR3 DNA sequence: TGTGCCAGCAGCTTGCGACAGGACTTTCTCTCTGGAAACACCATATATTTT.

CDR3 nucleotides: TGCGCCAGCAGCCCCACCGGGAGGCTCACTGAAGCTTTCTTT. Translating gives CASSPTGRLTEAFF. The chain employs TRBV5-1 and TRBJ1-1; D remains unclear. V was clipped by 4 bases and J by 4 bases, with 14 bases between them. CDR3 length: 14 amino acids. From germline, CDR1 is SGHRS and CDR2 YFSETQ.

The chain joins TRBV2 to TRBJ2-2, with D hard to call. Germline V gene data show CDR1 as SNHLY and CDR2 as FYNNEI. This CDR3 is 13 amino acids long. Trimming left V 8 bases short and J 4 bases short, with 11 bases between. The CDR3: CASSEQVTGELFF. DNA of the CDR3: TGTGCCAGCTCCGAGCAGGTCACCGGGGAGCTGTTTTTT.

The CDR3 is CASKRQGGYEQYF. The CDR3 coding sequence is TGTGCCAGCAAGAGACAGGGCGGCTACGAGCAGTACTTC. This rearrangement joins TRBV11-2 to TRBJ2-7; 7 bases are a match to TRBD1. The CDR3 sequence is 13 residues long. J gave up 3 bases and V 7 bases, and 6 bases lay outside the gene matches. In germline, CDR1 is SGHAT, CDR2 FQNNGV.

V gene TRBV6-1 combines with J gene TRBJ2-4, with TRBD1 matching 8 bases. This CDR3 spans 14 amino acids. The germline V gene encodes CDR1 MNHNS and CDR2 SASEGT. J gave up 8 bases and V 5 bases, and 8 bases lay outside the gene matches. CDR3 nucleotide sequence: TGTGCCAGCAGTCAGTCAGGGGGCTGGGACATTCAGTACTTC. The encoded protein is CASSQSGGWDIQYF.

The chain uses TRBV29-1 and TRBJ2-1; TRBD2 matches 7 bases. Germline V gives CDR1 SQVTM, CDR2 ANQGSEA. V lost 4 bases to trimming and J lost 7 bases; unmatched junction nucleotides: 10. The CDR3 extends over 14 amino acids. CDR3 residues: CSVGPAGLVNEQFF. The CDR3 DNA reads as TGCAGCGTTGGCCCAGCGGGGTTAGTGAATGAGCAGTTCTTC.

The chain employs TRBV7-9 and TRBJ1-1; the match to TRBD1 covers 8 bases. V lost 3 bases and J lost 11; bases outside the gene matches: 8. Per germline, CDR1 SEHNR and CDR2 FQNEAQ (reference sequence). The length of the CDR3 is 13 residues. CDR3: CASSFGQGLDAFF. CDR3 DNA: TGTGCCAGCAGCTTTGGACAGGGATTGGACGCTTTCTTT. The full variable domain, with the rest looked up from reference TRBV7-9 and TRBJ1-1, is DTGVSQNPRHKITKRGQNVTFRCDPISEHNRLYWYRQTLGQGPEFLTYFQNEAQLEKSRLLSDRFSAERPKGSFSTLEIQRTEQGDSAMYLCASSFGQGLDAFFGQGTRLTVV.

The J gene is TRBJ1-5, the V gene TRBV5-6; weak D call: TRBD1 (5 bases). CDR3 size: 15 residues. The V and J ends lost 0 bases and 4 bases respectively, with 11 bases between them. The germline gives CDR1 SGHDT, CDR2 YYEEEE. This chain's CDR3 is CASSLGGGRNQPQHF. The CDR3 coding sequence is TGTGCCAGCAGCTTGGGGGGCGGGCGGAATCAGCCCCAGCATTTT. Looking up the rest from reference TRBV5-6 and TRBJ1-5 gives the full variable domain: DAGVTQSPTHLIKTRGQQVTLRCSPKSGHDTVSWYQQALGQGPQFIFQYYEEEERQRGNFPDRFSGHQFPNYSSELNVNALLLGDSALYLCASSLGGGRNQPQHFGDGTRLSIL.

This clone was picked up one time. Other DNA sequences in the sample encode the same CDR3. This chain uses TRBV9 with TRBJ2-3; D is tentatively TRBD1 or TRBD2 (6 bases each). Germline CDR1 and CDR2: SGDLS and YYNGEE. Between the trimmed V and J ends, which lost 2 bases and 2 bases, there was a span of 9 bases. This CDR3 is 14 amino acids long. CDR3 protein: CASSVGGFTDTQYF. As DNA, the CDR3 is TGTGCCAGCAGCGTCGGGGGCTTCACAGATACGCAGTATTTT.

The chain employs TRBV18 and TRBJ1-4, with D possibly matching TRBD1 (6 bases). The CDR3 loop spans 16 amino acids. V lost 4 bases, J lost 0 bases, and 12 bases lay in between. CDR1 and CDR2 from the germline V gene are KGHSH and LQKENI. CDR3 coding DNA: TGTGCCAGCTCACAAGGACAGTTTGCAACTAATGAAAAACTGTTTTTT. This encodes CASSQGQFATNEKLFF.

The chain uses TRBV5-1 and TRBJ2-7; possible D gene TRBD2, 5 bases. Trimming left V 4 bases short and J 0 bases short, with 20 bases between. The germline gives CDR1 SGHRS, CDR2 YFSETQ. The CDR3 has 17 amino acids. For the CDR3, the DNA is TGCGCCAGCAGCATTGGAGGTCGTCTCCAGAGCTCCTACGAGCAGTACTTC. The encoded protein is CASSIGGRLQSSYEQYF.

This chain links TRBV19 with TRBJ1-1; 7 bases map to TRBD1. V lost 9 bases to trimming and J lost 5 bases; unmatched junction nucleotides: 15. The CDR3 runs to 15 residues. Germline CDR1 reads LNHDA; CDR2 reads SQIVND (reference sequence). As DNA, the CDR3 is TGTGCCAGCCAGGGTGAACAGGGGCCGTTGACTGAAGCTTTCTTT. This codes for CASQGEQGPLTEAFF.